Listed below are T cell receptor beta chains from one sample, sequenced in a study of resident and recirculating memory T cells in vitiligo. This table comes from immunoSEQ multiplex PCR, and its TCRdb copy is limited to in-frame clones, with some not included. The data hold 55,000 to 75,000 clones, with about 89% observed a single time. The specimen was blood. Receptors originate from a male donor with vitiligo. Both conserved end residues are part of each CDR3. D genes are given only for firm matches. Rows may omit the clone size; those that give it use once, few, many or a size class.

clone_size	d_call	v_call	cdr3_length	j_call	cdr3_aa	cdr3_nt
-	TRBD1	TRBV5-8	16	TRBJ1-2	CASSLKLGQGLYGYTF	TGTGCCAGCAGCTTGAAGTTGGGACAGGGCCTCTATGGCTACACCTTC
-	-	TRBV6-5	15	TRBJ2-3	CASTLTGYTGDTQYF	TGTGCCAGCACCCTGACAGGTTATACCGGAGATACGCAGTATTTT
-	-	TRBV9	14	TRBJ2-7	CASSGGQTPYEQYF	TGTGCCAGCAGCGGAGGACAGACACCCTACGAGCAGTACTTC
-	TRBD1	TRBV7-3	12	TRBJ1-1	CASSQGQGEAFF	TGTGCCAGCAGCCAGGGACAGGGTGAAGCTTTCTTT
-	-	TRBV30	14	TRBJ1-3	CAWSPGHTGNTIYF	TGTGCCTGGAGTCCGGGACACACTGGAAACACCATATATTTT
-	-	TRBV7-2	12	TRBJ2-1	CASSFSTREQFF	TGTGCCAGCAGCTTTAGTACCCGTGAGCAGTTCTTC
-	-	TRBV18	15	TRBJ1-5	CASSPPYGEGQPQHF	TGTGCCAGCTCACCACCGTACGGGGAGGGTCAGCCCCAGCATTTT
-	-	TRBV4-1	15	TRBJ1-1	CASSQDGQSDTEAFF	TGCGCCAGCAGCCAAGATGGGCAATCGGACACTGAAGCTTTCTTT
-	-	TRBV19	16	TRBJ2-2	CASSIVPGGRTGELFF	TGTGCCAGTAGTATAGTACCAGGGGGGCGGACCGGGGAGCTGTTTTTT
few	TRBD1	TRBV14	15	TRBJ1-1	CASSQSRGRNTEAFF	TGTGCCAGCAGCCAAAGCAGGGGGCGGAACACTGAAGCTTTCTTT
-	-	TRBV19	17	TRBJ1-1	CASSILGALAMNTEAFF	TGTGCCAGTAGTATATTGGGGGCTCTTGCGATGAACACTGAAGCTTTCTTT
-	TRBD1	TRBV9	13	TRBJ1-5	CASSVTGGQPQHF	TGTGCCAGCAGCGTAACAGGGGGACAGCCCCAGCATTTT
-	TRBD2	TRBV6-1	15	TRBJ2-1	CASSEGLAGGHEQFF	TGTGCCAGCAGTGAAGGGCTAGCGGGGGGGCATGAGCAGTTCTTC
-	-	TRBV28	16	TRBJ1-4	CASSFLRDRTNEKLFF	TGTGCCAGCAGTTTTCTCAGGGATCGGACTAATGAAAAACTGTTTTTT
-	-	TRBV15	14	TRBJ1-6	CATSRDRETSPLHF	TGTGCCACCAGCAGAGACAGGGAAACTTCACCCCTCCACTTT
-	TRBD1	TRBV4-3	16	TRBJ2-7	CASSQDSGTGGYEQYF	TGCGCCAGCAGCCAAGACTCCGGGACAGGGGGGTACGAGCAGTACTTC
-	TRBD1	TRBV5-3	15	TRBJ2-1	CARSHRTGIRDEQFF	TGTGCCAGAAGCCATCGGACAGGGATAAGGGATGAGCAGTTCTTC
-	TRBD1	TRBV6-5	15	TRBJ2-7	CASSYGGQGAYEQYF	TGTGCCAGCAGTTACGGGGGACAGGGAGCCTACGAGCAGTACTTC
-	-	TRBV6-1	12	TRBJ2-7	CASRPVSGEQYF	TGTGCCAGCAGACCTGTCTCGGGCGAGCAGTACTTC
-	-	TRBV25-1	12	TRBJ2-7	CASSGQTYEQYF	TGTGCCAGCAGTGGGCAGACCTACGAGCAGTACTTC
few	TRBD1	TRBV28	17	TRBJ2-7	CASSQNILGTASYEQYF	TGTGCCAGCAGTCAAAATATACTAGGGACAGCTTCCTACGAGCAGTACTTC
-	-	TRBV11-2	15	TRBJ1-4	CASSVSPAGGEKLFF	TGTGCCAGCAGCGTTTCGCCAGCGGGGGGTGAAAAACTGTTTTTT
-	TRBD2	TRBV4-2	13	TRBJ2-7	CASSQDREDEQYF	TGTGCCAGCAGCCAAGATCGGGAGGACGAGCAGTACTTC
few	TRBD1	TRBV5-4	15	TRBJ2-5	CASSLAGGGQGTQYF	TGTGCCAGCAGCTTGGCTGGGGGGGGACAGGGGACCCAGTACTTC
-	-	TRBV6-5	13	TRBJ1-2	CASSSDGYYGYTF	TGTGCCAGCAGTTCTGACGGGTACTATGGCTACACCTTC
-	-	TRBV6-6	13	TRBJ1-1	CATREGPNTEAFF	TGTGCCACCCGGGAAGGGCCCAACACTGAAGCTTTCTTT
-	TRBD2	TRBV30	17	TRBJ2-7	CAWSETSWGGVYYEQYF	TGTGCCTGGAGTGAGACTAGCTGGGGGGGGGTTTACTACGAGCAGTACTTC
-	-	TRBV6-4	15	TRBJ1-2	CASSDSAGLNYGYTF	TGTGCCAGCAGTGACTCTGCAGGGCTCAACTATGGCTACACCTTC
-	-	TRBV25-1	13	TRBJ2-1	CASSEFGNAEQFF	TGTGCCAGCAGTGAATTCGGGAACGCTGAGCAGTTCTTC
-	TRBD1	TRBV9	14	TRBJ2-3	CASSEGQGTDTQYF	TGTGCCAGCAGCGAGGGACAGGGAACAGATACGCAGTATTTT
once	TRBD2	TRBV13	14	TRBJ2-7	CASSLDSGGREQYF	TGTGCCAGCAGCTTAGACTCCGGCGGGAGGGAGCAGTACTTC